This T cell receptor beta chain was identified in a study of radiotherapy plus CTLA-4 blockade in lung cancer. Study as a whole: Patients showed objective responses in approximately 17% of cases and disease control in 31%.

About this clone: Its antigen remains unknown.

The study, taken as a whole, reports: With interferon-beta, early dynamics of blood T cell clones were reported to best predict response. After treatment with radiotherapy plus ipilimumab, TCR clones that came from the tumor expanded in blood.

Repertoires were generated with immunoSEQ multiplex PCR, while TCRdb's copy carries only in-frame clones and drops some. In the table there are roughly 35,000 clones, around 75% of which are singletons. Patients in the study, people with chemo-refractory metastatic non-small-cell lung cancer, received focal radiation plus ipilimumab CTLA-4 blockade. The germline CDR1 and CDR2 sequences are SEHNR and FQNEAQ (reference sequence). The length of the CDR3 is 11 residues. V was cut by 5 bases and J by 12 bases, with 13 bases left in between. The chain couples TRBV7-9 to TRBJ1-2; D perhaps matches TRBD1 (5 bases). The sequenced sample was peripheral blood, obtained from a patient treated with radiotherapy plus ipilimumab. This sequence was found in a human donor with non-small cell lung cancer that progressed on radiotherapy plus ipilimumab. The CDR3 bases are TGTGCCAGCAGCAACCGGGACTCCAACACCTTC. Encoded protein: CASSNRDSNTF.